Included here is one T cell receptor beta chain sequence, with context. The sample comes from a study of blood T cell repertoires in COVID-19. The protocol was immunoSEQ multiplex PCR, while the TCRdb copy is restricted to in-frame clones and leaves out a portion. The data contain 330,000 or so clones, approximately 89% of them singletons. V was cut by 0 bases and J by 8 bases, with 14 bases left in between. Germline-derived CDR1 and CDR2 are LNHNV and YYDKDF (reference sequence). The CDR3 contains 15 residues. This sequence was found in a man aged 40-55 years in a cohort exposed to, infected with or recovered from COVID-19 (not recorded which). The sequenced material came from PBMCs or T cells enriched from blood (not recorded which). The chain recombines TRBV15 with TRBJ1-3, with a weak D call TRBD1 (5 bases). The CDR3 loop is CATSRDQGNWDTIYF. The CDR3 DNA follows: TGTGCCACCAGCAGAGATCAGGGCAACTGGGACACCATATATTTT.